This TCR beta chain was sequenced for a study of liver allograft versus peripheral blood T cells. About the research overall: Repertoires of T cell receptors in transplanted livers were compared with recipients' peripheral blood repertoires. Notes on the study in general: Intragraft T cell receptor repertoires of liver allografts were reportedly distinct from those in peripheral blood.

TCRdb called the reads again in MiXCR, with one record for every CDR3 protein. The sample consists of over 10,000 distinct CDR3 sequences, about 26% of them appearing once. This clonotype is labeled medium-sized. Its antigen is not known. The CDR3 runs 16 residues. CDR1 and CDR2 (germline): MNHEY, SMNVEV (reference sequence). J lost 9 bases, V lost 0 bases, and 11 bases had no gene match. This rearrangement joins TRBV27 to TRBJ2-1, with 7 bases identical to TRBD1. This clonotype was sampled from a human patient who had a liver transplant. Some of the T cells might come from the graft donor. Here the CDR3 DNA reads TGTGCCAGCAGTTTATCCGGGACAGAGGGCGTGGGTGAGCAGTTCTTC. Residues: CASSLSGTEGVGEQFF.